This T cell receptor beta chain emerged from a study of T cell repertoires in cytomegalovirus infection. Overall study context: The authors used CMV epitopes that were HLA-C-restricted (recently identified) and HLA-B-restricted (well studied). Matching HLA type, along with CMV infection, was indicated by public TCR beta signatures. Study-wide points: Frequencies of public TCR beta families were cumulated, and this identified carriers of CMV plus the relevant HLA. Ex vivo, HLA-C-restricted CMV-specific TCR beta clonotypes prevailed over the rest of the response.

This clonotype appeared a few times. Its cognate antigen is unknown. TCRdb called the reads again in MiXCR, with one record for every CDR3 protein. This sample carries some 480,000 distinct CDR3 sequences, roughly a third of them seen once, and the ten largest clones take about 17%. The CDR3 runs to 15 residues. J lost 8 bases, V lost 7 bases, and 16 bases had no gene match. The germline V gene has CDR1 LNHDA and CDR2 SQIVND (reference sequence). The chain is built from TRBV19 and TRBJ1-2, with 7 bases identical to TRBD1. This sequence originates from a human donor in good health (CMV status not recorded). Some clones in this sample may be carry-over from other donors' samples. The sample consisted of cultured PBMCs, taken from culture after CMV antigen stimulation. Written as DNA, the CDR3 is TGTGCCAGTACCACGACAGGGACCCTTATAGGGGGCTACACCTTC. Amino acids: CASTTTGTLIGGYTF.